The T cell receptor (beta chain) under discussion was sequenced for a study of technical replicates of blood from a few donors. The assay was immunoSEQ multiplex PCR, and TCRdb's table has in-frame clones only and misses some. This table has around 86,000 clones, about 96% appearing once. Trimming removed 6 bases from V and 4 bases from J; junction bases left unmatched: 18. This CDR3 is built from 17 residues. In germline, CDR1 is MNHEY, CDR2 SMNVEV (reference sequence). The sample taken for sequencing was T cells isolated from PBMCs. This chain links TRBV27 with TRBJ2-7; TRBD2 agrees at 7 bases. This TCR was sampled from a human donor in good health. The CDR3 bases are TGTGCCAGCAGCCCTAACCCCTCCAGCGGGGCCTATTACGAGCAGTACTTC. It specifies CASSPNPSSGAYYEQYF.